Each of the 29 T cell receptor beta chains below was sequenced from the same sample in a study of human T cells and chemical hapten exposure. Time point reported: pre-sensitization, week 0. Treatment indicated: therapeutic diphenylcyclopropenone sensitization with weekly scalp DPC. TCRdb recomputed calls from the RACE reads with MiXCR, one row per CDR3 protein. The data contain around 330,000 distinct CDR3 sequences, over 5% of them singletons. Sample: whole blood, taken in connection with sensitization to the hapten diphenylcyclopropenone (DPC). Receptors originate from a woman between 18 and 29 years old with alopecia areata. Some clones in this sample may be carry-over from other donors' samples.

Many counts were recorded for this clonotype. The chain employs TRBV7-9 and TRBJ1-6, with D possibly TRBD1 on 5 matching bases. Per the germline V gene, CDR1 is SEHNR and CDR2 is FQNEAQ (reference sequence). V lost 2 bases and J 9 bases, leaving 14 bases between the germline ends. The CDR3 consists of 15 residues. In DNA, the CDR3 is TGTGCCAGCAGCTTATGGTCGACAGACCCTTCACCCCTCCACTTT. Its protein is CASSLWSTDPSPLHF.

The table lists this clonotype with many counts. The V gene is TRBV29-1, the J gene TRBJ1-2, with D perhaps matching TRBD1 (6 bases). The V and J ends lost 6 bases and 4 bases respectively, with 18 bases between them. This CDR3 has 14 residues. Per the germline V gene, CDR1 is SQVTM and CDR2 is ANQGSEA. CDR3 loop: CSVDGGGALYGYTF. CDR3 sequence (DNA): TGCAGCGTGGACGGAGGGGGTGCCCTCTATGGCTACACCTTC.

This clonotype was observed many times. The V and J genes are TRBV28 and TRBJ2-7; perhaps D is TRBD1 or TRBD2 (5 bases each). The CDR3 covers 14 residues. Germline V gives CDR1 MDHEN, CDR2 SYDVKM. Trimming took 6 bases from V and 2 from J, leaving 14 bases between them. In nucleotides, the CDR3 is TGTGCCAGCAGCCGGCCTGGGACCGCCTACGAGCAGTACTTC. Its protein product is CASSRPGTAYEQYF.

The V gene is TRBV12-3 or TRBV12-4, the J gene TRBJ2-3; 11 bases are a match to TRBD2. The CDR3 extends over 15 amino acids. Trimming took 6 bases from V and 1 from J; bases not matched to a gene: 3. Written as DNA, the CDR3 is TGTGCCAGCAGGCTACTAGCGGGGGGCACAGATACGCAGTATTTT. Protein product: CASRLLAGGTDTQYF.

This clonotype was seen ten or more times. V gene TRBV9 combines with J gene TRBJ1-6; 7 nucleotides line up with TRBD1. The CDR3 runs 16 residues. V was pared by 3 bases and J by 9 bases, with 12 bases of the junction left unmatched. Germline CDR1 is SGDLS and CDR2 is YYNGEE. The CDR3: CASSEGPTGTGSPLHF. CDR3 sequence (DNA): TGTGCCAGCAGCGAGGGTCCGACAGGGACCGGTTCACCCCTCCACTTT.

This clonotype was seen repeatedly, ten times or more. The chain is built from TRBV7-9 and TRBJ1-6; 7 bases agree with TRBD1. The CDR3 has 19 residues. From germline, CDR1 is SEHNR and CDR2 FQNEAQ (reference sequence). J gave up 0 bases and V 5 bases, and 13 bases lay outside the gene matches. CDR3 in DNA: TGTGCCAGCAGCGCTGCCGGGACAGCCCTTAGCTCCTATAATTCACCCCTCCACTTT. Translation gives CASSAAGTALSSYNSPLHF.

This clonotype was seen repeatedly, ten times or more. V and J are TRBV5-1 and TRBJ2-6; perhaps TRBD1 as D (6 bases). Trimming stripped 3 bases from V and 0 bases from J, with 19 bases between. The CDR3 spans 19 residues. Germline V gene sequence: CDR1 SGHRS, CDR2 YFSETQ. This CDR3 reads CASSSTLQGTISGANVLTF. The CDR3 DNA follows: TGCGCCAGCAGCTCCACCTTACAGGGAACTATCTCTGGGGCCAACGTCCTGACTTTC.

V and J are TRBV20-1 and TRBJ2-2; 12 bases map to TRBD1. The CDR3 runs 16 residues. The V and J ends lost 4 bases and 5 bases, in that order; junction bases with no gene match: 8. Germline V gene sequence: CDR1 DFQATT, CDR2 SNEGSKA (reference sequence). CDR3 residues: CSAIGTGGLKTGELFF. CDR3 bases: TGCAGTGCTATAGGGACAGGGGGCCTTAAAACCGGGGAGCTGTTTTTT.

Ten or more counts support this clonotype. This chain links TRBV7-2 with TRBJ2-7; 11 bases are shared with TRBD2. Germline V gene lookup returns CDR1 SGHTA and CDR2 FQGNSA. After removal of 1 base from V and 6 bases from J, the junction contained 14 bases not matched to a gene. This CDR3 is 18 amino acids long. CDR3 protein: CASSLEASGGPPFGEQYF. The CDR3 bases are TGTGCCAGCAGCTTAGAAGCTAGCGGGGGGCCCCCTTTCGGCGAGCAGTACTTC.

This clonotype was recorded at least ten times. V is TRBV12-3 or TRBV12-4 and J is TRBJ1-5; 9 positions match TRBD1. The CDR3 contains 17 residues. Unmatched junction bases numbered 8, after V lost 4 bases and J lost 1 base. The CDR3 sequence is CASSSRTGTGSNQPQHF. In DNA, the CDR3 is TGTGCCAGCAGTTCCCGGACCGGGACAGGGAGCAATCAGCCCCAGCATTTT.

This clonotype came up a few times. This chain connects TRBV6-5 to TRBJ1-4; possibly TRBD1 for D (5 bases). The V gene's germline CDR1 is MNHEY and CDR2 SVGAGI. This CDR3 comprises 13 residues. Trimming removed 2 bases at V and 9 bases at J, with 10 bases between. CDR3 DNA: TGTGCCAGCAGTTACAGACCGGGACAAAAACTGTTTTTT. Residues: CASSYRPGQKLFF.

The chain uses TRBV29-1 and TRBJ1-2; TRBD1 agrees at 10 bases. V shed 4 bases and J 1 base; nucleotides not matched to a gene: 3. The CDR3 is 14 amino acids. Germline V gives CDR1 SQVTM, CDR2 ANQGSEA. CDR3 in amino acids: CSVVWTGGNYGYTF. The CDR3 region has the DNA TGCAGCGTTGTATGGACAGGGGGTAACTATGGCTACACCTTC.

In regard to this clonotype: The germline gene is not matched at one end of the junction; a read error may be the cause. This chain connects TRBV18 to TRBJ1-1; weak D call: TRBD1 (5 bases). The CDR3 has 16 residues. Looked up from germline, CDR1 is KGHSH and CDR2 is LQKENI. The CDR3 sequence is CASSPNPTEMNIEAFF. CDR3 coding DNA: TGTGCCAGCTCACCAAATCCGACAGAAATGAACATTGAAGCTTTCTTT.

The sample holds many counts of this clonotype. The rearrangement uses TRBV7-6 and TRBJ2-3; no firm D call. This CDR3 is 14 amino acids long. CDR1 is SGHVS and CDR2 is FNYEAQ in the germline V gene. The V end was cut by 3 bases, the J end by 0 bases, with 7 bases between. The CDR3 DNA sequence: TGTGCCAGCAGCTTTACTGAGAGCACAGATACGCAGTATTTT. This encodes CASSFTESTDTQYF.

This clonotype was observed many times. The rearrangement uses TRBV2 and TRBJ2-3; possibly TRBD2 for D (6 bases). The V gene's germline CDR1 is SNHLY and CDR2 FYNNEI. The CDR3 loop spans 13 amino acids. Between the trimmed V and J ends, which lost 1 base and 10 bases, there was a span of 12 bases. The CDR3 region is CASSEVGGDAQYF. The CDR3 DNA follows: TGTGCCAGCAGTGAAGTAGGCGGGGATGCGCAGTATTTT.

This clonotype has a handful of counts. The V call is TRBV6-5, the J call TRBJ1-2; no clear D gene. Trimming removed 3 bases from V and 4 bases from J, with 9 bases in between. Germline V gene sequence: CDR1 MNHEY, CDR2 SVGAGI. This CDR3 contains 13 residues. The CDR3 is CASSYVGGYGYTF. In DNA form, the CDR3 reads TGTGCCAGCAGTTATGTGGGCGGCTATGGCTACACCTTC.

This clonotype appeared a few times. V usage is TRBV27 and J usage is TRBJ1-6; no firm D call. Trimming cost V 2 bases and J 8 bases, with 22 bases left between them. The germline CDR1 and CDR2 sequences are MNHEY and SMNVEV (reference sequence). CDR3 length: 18 amino acids. CDR3 DNA: TGTGCCAGCAGTTTACGGGTATTCGAACGGAAACTCCATTCACCCCTCCACTTT. Translated, it gives CASSLRVFERKLHSPLHF.

This clonotype has ten or more counts. The rearrangement joins TRBV20-1 to TRBJ1-2; D uncertain. Germline V lookup: CDR1 DFQATT, CDR2 SNEGSKA (reference sequence). Trimming left V 3 bases short and J 4 bases short, with 9 bases between. The CDR3 spans 12 residues. The CDR3 nucleotides read TGCAGTGCTAGTGTCGCCGGCTATGGCTACACCTTC. Amino acid sequence: CSASVAGYGYTF.

This clonotype appeared many times. The rearrangement uses TRBV6-2 or TRBV6-3 and TRBJ1-5; no clear D gene. The CDR3 sequence is 18 residues long. V lost 2 bases and J lost 2, with 19 bases in between. Germline CDR1 reads MNHEY; CDR2 reads SVGEGT. The CDR3 protein is CASSYKQSLRKGNQPQHF. CDR3 nucleotide sequence: TGTGCCAGCAGTTACAAACAGTCCCTGAGGAAGGGCAATCAGCCCCAGCATTTT.

This clonotype was picked up many times. This chain links TRBV2 with TRBJ1-1, with D unresolved. V lost 4 bases to trimming and J lost 2 bases, with 11 bases between them. Germline lookup yields CDR1 SNHLY and CDR2 FYNNEI. This CDR3 contains 14 residues. The CDR3 here is CASSASQSNTEAFF. CDR3 coding DNA: TGTGCCAGCAGTGCTTCGCAGTCAAACACTGAAGCTTTCTTT.

The chain uses TRBV6-6 and TRBJ2-7; unclear D gene. V was clipped by 6 bases and J by 4 bases, with 10 bases between them. The CDR3 is 12 amino acids. The germline V gene encodes CDR1 MNHNY and CDR2 SVGAGI (reference sequence). CDR3: CASRMTGYEQYF. The DNA for the CDR3 is TGTGCCAGCAGGATGACTGGATACGAGCAGTACTTC.

The V call is TRBV6-5, the J call TRBJ1-1; D unresolved. The V end was cut by 0 bases, the J end by 0 bases, with 17 bases between. CDR3 length equals 18 residues. CDR1 MNHEY and CDR2 SVGAGI come from the germline V gene. The DNA for the CDR3 is TGTGCCAGCAGTTACTCGGCCCCCGGCGGAACCATGAACACTGAAGCTTTCTTT. Translated: CASSYSAPGGTMNTEAFF.

The sample holds many counts of this clonotype. The chain recombines TRBV11-2 with TRBJ2-3; 10 bases agree with TRBD2. Germline V CDR1 and CDR2: SGHAT, FQNNGV. The trim removed 10 bases at V and 3 bases at J, leaving 16 bases unmatched. The CDR3 runs 17 residues. In DNA, the CDR3 is TGTGCCACCAAAGTCCTCCTAGCGGGGGCGGGGACAGATACGCAGTATTTT. Protein product: CATKVLLAGAGTDTQYF.

In this sample, this clonotype turned up many times. V usage is TRBV14 and J usage is TRBJ2-3; TRBD2 matches at 8 bases. Trimming removed 0 bases from V and 8 bases from J; junction bases left unmatched: 13. This CDR3 region has 17 residues. Germline values: CDR1 SGHDN, CDR2 FVKESK. The CDR3 is CASSQDRQRGSTFTQYF. The CDR3 bases are TGTGCCAGCAGCCAAGATCGTCAGCGGGGGTCGACATTTACGCAGTATTTT.

This clonotype was seen ten or more times. V and J are TRBV5-1 and TRBJ2-3; 7 bases fit TRBD2. The CDR3 has 15 amino acids. Germline V lookup: CDR1 SGHRS, CDR2 YFSETQ. Trimming removed 3 bases from V and 3 bases from J; junction bases left unmatched: 7. For the CDR3, the DNA is TGCGCCAGCAGCTGGGGCGGGGGAGAGACAGATACGCAGTATTTT. Its protein product is CASSWGGGETDTQYF. Based on the CDR3 plus reference TRBV5-1 and TRBJ2-3, the full variable domain is KAGVTQTPRYLIKTRGQQVTLSCSPISGHRSVSWYQQTPGQGLQFLFEYFSETQRNKGNFPGRFSGRQFSNSRSEMNVSTLELGDSALYLCASSWGGGETDTQYFGPGTRLTVL.

This clonotype was detected ten times or more. The chain employs TRBV10-3 and TRBJ2-3, with 9 positions matching TRBD2. Unmatched junction bases numbered 10, after V lost 5 bases and J lost 1 base. The CDR3 runs to 17 residues. The germline gives CDR1 ENHRY, CDR2 SYGVKD. The CDR3 sequence: CAISPERGAYRTDTQYF. In nucleotides, the CDR3 is TGTGCCATCAGTCCTGAGCGGGGGGCTTACCGCACAGATACGCAGTATTTT.

The V gene is TRBV6-6, the J gene TRBJ1-3, with D perhaps TRBD1 (5 bases). CDR1 and CDR2 from the germline V gene are MNHNY and SVGAGI (reference sequence). The germline V and J ends were trimmed by 7 bases and 4 bases, with 17 bases remaining between them. The CDR3 has 15 amino acids. The CDR3 sequence: CASTPQEGRGNTIYF. Written as DNA, the CDR3 is TGTGCCAGCACCCCGCAGGAGGGGAGAGGAAACACCATATATTTT.

This clonotype was seen at least ten times. The chain couples TRBV7-8 to TRBJ2-7; TRBD2 matches at 7 bases. Germline loops: CDR1 SGHVS, CDR2 FQNEAQ. The trim removed 3 bases at V and 6 bases at J, leaving 11 bases unmatched. The CDR3 is 15 residues long. The CDR3 nucleotides are TGTGCCAGCAGCTTGCGAGTGGGGAGGGCACCCGAGCAGTACTTC. It is translated as CASSLRVGRAPEQYF.

This clonotype has more than one count but fewer than ten. The chain carries TRBV6-5 and TRBJ2-5, with D possibly matching TRBD2 (5 bases). The V gene lost 0 bases and the J gene lost 2 bases, with 22 bases spanning the gap. The CDR3 covers 19 residues. Per germline, CDR1 MNHEY and CDR2 SVGAGI. The CDR3 region is CASSYSAEYQDSKQETQYF. The CDR3 DNA sequence: TGTGCCAGCAGTTACTCTGCGGAATACCAGGACTCTAAACAAGAGACCCAGTACTTC.